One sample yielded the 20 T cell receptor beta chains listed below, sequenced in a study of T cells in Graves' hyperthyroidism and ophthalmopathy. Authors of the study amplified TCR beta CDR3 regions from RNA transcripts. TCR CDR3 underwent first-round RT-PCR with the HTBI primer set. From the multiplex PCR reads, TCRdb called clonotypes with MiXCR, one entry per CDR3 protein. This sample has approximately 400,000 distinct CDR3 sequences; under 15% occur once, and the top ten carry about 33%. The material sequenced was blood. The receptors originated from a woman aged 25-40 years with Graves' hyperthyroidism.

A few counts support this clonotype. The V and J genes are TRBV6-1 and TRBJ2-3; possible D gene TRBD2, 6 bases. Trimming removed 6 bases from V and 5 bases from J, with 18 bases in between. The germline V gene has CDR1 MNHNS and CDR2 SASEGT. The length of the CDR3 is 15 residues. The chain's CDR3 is CASRTPGTGKDTQYF. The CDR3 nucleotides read TGTGCCAGCAGGACCCCCGGGACTGGGAAAGATACGCAGTATTTT.

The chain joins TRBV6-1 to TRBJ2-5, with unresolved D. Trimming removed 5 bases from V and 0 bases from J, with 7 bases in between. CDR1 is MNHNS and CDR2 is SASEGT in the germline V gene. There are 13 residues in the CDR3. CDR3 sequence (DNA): TGTGCCAGCAGTACATTGTACCAAGAGACCCAGTACTTC. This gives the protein CASSTLYQETQYF.

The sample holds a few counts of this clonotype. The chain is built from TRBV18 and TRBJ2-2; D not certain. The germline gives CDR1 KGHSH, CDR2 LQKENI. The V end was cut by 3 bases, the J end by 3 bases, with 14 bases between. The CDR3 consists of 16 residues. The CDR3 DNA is TGTGCCAGCTCACCCGAACAGATCCCCGACACCGGGGAGCTGTTTTTT. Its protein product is CASSPEQIPDTGELFF.

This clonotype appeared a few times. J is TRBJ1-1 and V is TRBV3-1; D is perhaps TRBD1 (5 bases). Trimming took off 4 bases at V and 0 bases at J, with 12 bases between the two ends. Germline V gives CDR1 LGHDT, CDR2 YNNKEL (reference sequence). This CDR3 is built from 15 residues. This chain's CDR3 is CASSRWDFMNTEAFF. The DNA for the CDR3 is TGTGCCAGCAGCCGATGGGACTTCATGAACACTGAAGCTTTCTTT.

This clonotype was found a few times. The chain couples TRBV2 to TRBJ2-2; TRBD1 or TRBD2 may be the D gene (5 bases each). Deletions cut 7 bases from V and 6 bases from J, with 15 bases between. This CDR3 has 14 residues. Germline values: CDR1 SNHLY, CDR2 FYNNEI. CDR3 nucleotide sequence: TGTGCCAGCATCGAGGGTTTGGGGGCCGGGGAGCTGTTTTTT. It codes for CASIEGLGAGELFF.

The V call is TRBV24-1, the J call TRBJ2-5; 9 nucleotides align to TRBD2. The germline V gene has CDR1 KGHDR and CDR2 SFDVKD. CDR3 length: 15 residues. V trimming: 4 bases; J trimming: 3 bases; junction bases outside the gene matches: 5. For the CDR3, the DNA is TGTGCCACCAGTGAGGGCGGGAGGGCCAAAGAGACCCAGTACTTC. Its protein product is CATSEGGRAKETQYF.

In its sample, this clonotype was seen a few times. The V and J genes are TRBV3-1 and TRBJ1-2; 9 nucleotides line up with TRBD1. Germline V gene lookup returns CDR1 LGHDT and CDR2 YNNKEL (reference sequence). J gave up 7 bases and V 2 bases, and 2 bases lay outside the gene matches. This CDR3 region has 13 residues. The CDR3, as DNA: TGTGCCAGCAGCCAAACAGGGGGCCGTGGCTACACCTTC. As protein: CASSQTGGRGYTF.

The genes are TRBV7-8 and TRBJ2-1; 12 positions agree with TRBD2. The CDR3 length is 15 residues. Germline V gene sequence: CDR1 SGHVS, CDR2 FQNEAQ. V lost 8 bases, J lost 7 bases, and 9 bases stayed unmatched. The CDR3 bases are TGTGCCAGCGGACAGACTAGCGGGAGTATAAATGAGCAGTTCTTC. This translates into CASGQTSGSINEQFF.

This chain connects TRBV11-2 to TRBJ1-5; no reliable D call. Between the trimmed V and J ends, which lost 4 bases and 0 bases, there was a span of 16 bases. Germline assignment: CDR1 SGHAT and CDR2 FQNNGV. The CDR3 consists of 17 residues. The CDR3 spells CASSSLYEGCSNQPQHF. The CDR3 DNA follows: TGTGCCAGCAGCTCGTTATACGAGGGTTGTAGCAATCAGCCCCAGCATTTT.

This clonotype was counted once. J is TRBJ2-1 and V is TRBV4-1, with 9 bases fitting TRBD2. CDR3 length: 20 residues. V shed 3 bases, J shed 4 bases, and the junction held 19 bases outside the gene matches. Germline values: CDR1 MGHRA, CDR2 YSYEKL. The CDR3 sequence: CASSQAAGTSRAATYNEQFF. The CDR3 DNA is TGCGCCAGCAGCCAGGCAGCCGGGACTAGCAGAGCCGCTACGTACAATGAGCAGTTCTTC.

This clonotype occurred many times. The CDR3 DNA follows: TGTGCCAGCAGTTTCAGGGGGACTAGCGGGGACGAGCAGTACTTC. Its protein product is CASSFRGTSGDEQYF. The V gene is TRBV28, the J gene TRBJ2-7; TRBD2 matches at 13 bases. Germline CDR1 is MDHEN and CDR2 is SYDVKM. The CDR3 sequence is 15 residues long. V trimming: 3 bases; J trimming: 5 bases; junction bases outside the gene matches: 4. Together with reference TRBV28 and TRBJ2-7, the CDR3 gives the full variable domain: DVKVTQSSRYLVKRTGEKVFLECVQDMDHENMFWYRQDPGLGLRLIYFSYDVKMKEKGDIPEGYSVSREKKERFSLILESASTNQTSMYLCASSFRGTSGDEQYFGPGTRLTVT.

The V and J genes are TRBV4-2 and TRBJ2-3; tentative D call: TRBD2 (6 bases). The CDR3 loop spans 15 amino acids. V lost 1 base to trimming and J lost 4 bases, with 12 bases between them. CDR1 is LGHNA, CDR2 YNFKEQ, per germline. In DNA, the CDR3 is TGTGCCAGCAGCCAAGTGCGGGATGGGGCAGATACGCAGTATTTT. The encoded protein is CASSQVRDGADTQYF.

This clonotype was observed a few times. The CDR3 sequence: CASREGQLNEKLFF. CDR3 in DNA: TGTGCCAGCAGGGAGGGACAGCTTAATGAAAAACTGTTTTTT. The chain has TRBV2 and TRBJ1-4; 7 bases line up with TRBD1. The CDR3 loop spans 14 amino acids. Trimming cost V 6 bases and J 4 bases; bases outside gene matches: 5. The germline CDR1 and CDR2 sequences are SNHLY and FYNNEI.

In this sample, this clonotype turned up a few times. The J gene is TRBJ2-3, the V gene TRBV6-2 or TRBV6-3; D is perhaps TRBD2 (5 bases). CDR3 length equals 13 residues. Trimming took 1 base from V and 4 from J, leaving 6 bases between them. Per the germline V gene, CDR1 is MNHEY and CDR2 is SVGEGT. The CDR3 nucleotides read TGTGCCAGCAGTTACTGGACTGCAGATACGCAGTATTTT. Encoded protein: CASSYWTADTQYF.

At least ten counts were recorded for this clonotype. This CDR3 reads CASSSGRTDTQYF. In nucleotides, the CDR3 is TGTGCCAGCAGCTCGGGACGCACAGATACGCAGTATTTT. The rearrangement links TRBV7-3 to TRBJ2-3; D may match TRBD1 or TRBD2 (5 bases each). With 4 bases removed from V and 1 base from J, the gap between germline ends came to 6 bases. Germline V gene data show CDR1 as SGHTA and CDR2 as FQGTGA. CDR3 length equals 13 residues.

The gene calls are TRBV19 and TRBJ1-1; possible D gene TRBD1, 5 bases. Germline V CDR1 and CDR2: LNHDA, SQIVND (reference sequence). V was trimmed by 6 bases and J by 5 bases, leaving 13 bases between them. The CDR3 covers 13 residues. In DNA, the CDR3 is TGTGCCAGTAGACGCCAGGGAAGGACTGAAGCTTTCTTT. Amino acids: CASRRQGRTEAFF.

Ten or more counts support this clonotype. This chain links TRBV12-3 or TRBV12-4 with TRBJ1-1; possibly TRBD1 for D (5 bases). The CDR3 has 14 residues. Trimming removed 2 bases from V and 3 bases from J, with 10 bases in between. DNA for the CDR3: TGTGCCAGCAGTTTACAGGGTTTGCACACTGAAGCTTTCTTT. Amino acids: CASSLQGLHTEAFF.

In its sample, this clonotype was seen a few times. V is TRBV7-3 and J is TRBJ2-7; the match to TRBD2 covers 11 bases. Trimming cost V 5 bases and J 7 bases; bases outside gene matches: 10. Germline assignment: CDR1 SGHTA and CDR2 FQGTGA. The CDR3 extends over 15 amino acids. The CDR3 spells CASSLPLAGVEEQYF. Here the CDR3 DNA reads TGTGCCAGCAGCCTTCCACTAGCGGGAGTCGAGGAGCAGTACTTC.

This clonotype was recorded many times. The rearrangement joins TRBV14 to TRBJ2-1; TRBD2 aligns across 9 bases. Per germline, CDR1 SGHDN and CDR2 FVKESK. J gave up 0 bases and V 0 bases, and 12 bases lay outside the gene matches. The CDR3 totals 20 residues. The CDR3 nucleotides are TGTGCCAGCAGCCAAGAATACGGGCTAGCGGGGACGAGCTCCTACAATGAGCAGTTCTTC. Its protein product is CASSQEYGLAGTSSYNEQFF. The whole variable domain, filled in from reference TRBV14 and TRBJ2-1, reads EAGVTQFPSHSVIEKGQTVTLRCDPISGHDNLYWYRRVMGKEIKFLLHFVKESKQDESGMPNNRFLAERTGGTYSTLKVQPAELEDSGVYFCASSQEYGLAGTSSYNEQFFGPGTRLTVL.

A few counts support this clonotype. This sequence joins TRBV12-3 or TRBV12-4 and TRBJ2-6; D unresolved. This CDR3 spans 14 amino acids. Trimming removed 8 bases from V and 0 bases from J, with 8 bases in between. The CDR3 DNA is TGTGCCAGCGCAGGAGTCTCTGGGGCCAACGTCCTGACTTTC. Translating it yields CASAGVSGANVLTF.